The rows below give T cell receptor beta chains drawn from one sample of a study of T cells in Graves' hyperthyroidism and ophthalmopathy. TCRdb processed the multiplex PCR reads anew with MiXCR; each CDR3 protein has one entry. Counted here are roughly 290,000 distinct CDR3 sequences, approximately 13% occurring once; the ten biggest clones make up roughly 8.2%. The sample was blood. The receptor source for this set is a woman in her thirties or forties with Graves' hyperthyroidism. The CDR3 runs from the conserved cysteine through the conserved F or W. A D gene is named only where the DNA matches it firmly. Size is stated for part of the rows, as once, few or many counts, or as a class when the clone is expanded.

size,V,D,length,J,CDR3,DNA
many,TRBV20-1,TRBD1,15,TRBJ1-4,CSAADRGQRGEKLFF,TGCAGTGCTGCCGACAGGGGGCAGAGAGGTGAAAAACTGTTTTTT
many,TRBV20-1,TRBD1,16,TRBJ2-5,CSARDAKTGRQETQYF,TGCAGTGCTAGAGATGCTAAGACAGGGCGACAAGAGACCCAGTACTTC
many,TRBV28,NA,12,TRBJ1-4,CASSFQRQKLFF,TGTGCCAGCAGTTTCCAAAGACAGAAACTGTTTTTT
many,TRBV9,TRBD2,15,TRBJ2-7,CASSPIRDYSYEQYF,TGTGCCAGCAGCCCCATCCGGGACTATTCATACGAGCAGTACTTC
many,TRBV2,NA,13,TRBJ1-2,CASTDRGNYGYTF,TGTGCCAGCACTGATCGGGGGAACTATGGCTACACCTTC
NA,TRBV20-1,TRBD2,16,TRBJ2-3,CSAPGLAGGPTDTQYF,TGCAGTGCCCCGGGACTAGCGGGAGGACCGACAGATACGCAGTATTTT
NA,TRBV19,NA,13,TRBJ2-7,CASNGGLTYEQYF,TGTGCCAGTAACGGAGGGTTGACCTACGAGCAGTACTTC
few,TRBV7-3,NA,15,TRBJ2-7,CASSRPKKITYEQYF,TGTGCCAGCAGCCGCCCAAAGAAGATTACTTACGAGCAGTACTTC
many,TRBV6-1,TRBD2,16,TRBJ2-4,CATMPGLEVAKNIQYF,TGTGCCACCATGCCTGGACTAGAAGTAGCCAAAAACATTCAGTACTTC
many,TRBV7-2,NA,13,TRBJ2-1,CASSMARVDEQFF,TGTGCCAGCAGCATGGCTAGGGTCGATGAGCAGTTCTTC
NA,TRBV3-1,TRBD2,16,TRBJ2-5,CASSQGLAGGGETQYF,TGTGCCAGCAGCCAGGGACTAGCGGGAGGTGGTGAGACCCAGTACTTC
NA,TRBV4-1,TRBD2,20,TRBJ2-2,CASSQRVGYSGRALTGELFF,TGCGCCAGCAGCCAACGGGTGGGGTATAGCGGGAGGGCCCTCACCGGGGAGCTGTTTTTT
NA,TRBV9,NA,13,TRBJ2-1,CASSAGDTDEQFF,TGTGCCAGCAGCGCAGGAGACACGGATGAGCAGTTCTTC
NA,TRBV7-2,TRBD2,17,TRBJ2-1,CASSPGGLAGTCNEQFF,TGTGCCAGCAGCCCTGGGGGACTAGCGGGGACCTGCAATGAGCAGTTCTTC
few,TRBV19,NA,13,TRBJ2-1,CASSPLRSGEQFF,TGTGCCAGTAGTCCTTTGAGGAGCGGCGAGCAGTTCTTC
many,TRBV7-9,TRBD2,16,TRBJ2-1,CASSTWEGQISNEQFF,TGTGCCAGCAGCACCTGGGAGGGCCAGATCTCCAATGAGCAGTTCTTC
NA,TRBV7-9,NA,14,TRBJ1-2,CASSIWSGLYGYTF,TGTGCCAGCAGCATTTGGAGCGGATTATATGGCTACACCTTC
NA,TRBV6-1,TRBD2,15,TRBJ2-7,CASGTSGRVPYEQYF,TGTGCCAGCGGGACTAGCGGGAGGGTACCCTACGAGCAGTACTTC
many,TRBV27,NA,14,TRBJ2-1,CASSLRGAYNEQFF,TGTGCCAGCAGTTTGCGGGGCGCCTACAATGAGCAGTTCTTC
many,TRBV20-1,NA,17,TRBJ2-1,CSARGLTDSVTYNEQFF,TGCAGTGCTAGAGGCCTCACGGACTCTGTCACCTACAATGAGCAGTTCTTC
NA,TRBV5-6,TRBD1,14,TRBJ1-6,CASSLDRGNSPLHF,TGTGCCAGCAGCTTGGACAGGGGTAATTCACCCCTCCACTTT
NA,TRBV14,NA,14,TRBJ1-1,CASSRGLFNTEAFF,TGTGCCAGCAGCCGGGGACTCTTTAACACTGAAGCTTTCTTT
few,TRBV12-3/TRBV12-4,NA,13,TRBJ2-3,CASSLGVTDTQYF,TGTGCCAGCAGTTTGGGGGTCACAGATACGCAGTATTTT